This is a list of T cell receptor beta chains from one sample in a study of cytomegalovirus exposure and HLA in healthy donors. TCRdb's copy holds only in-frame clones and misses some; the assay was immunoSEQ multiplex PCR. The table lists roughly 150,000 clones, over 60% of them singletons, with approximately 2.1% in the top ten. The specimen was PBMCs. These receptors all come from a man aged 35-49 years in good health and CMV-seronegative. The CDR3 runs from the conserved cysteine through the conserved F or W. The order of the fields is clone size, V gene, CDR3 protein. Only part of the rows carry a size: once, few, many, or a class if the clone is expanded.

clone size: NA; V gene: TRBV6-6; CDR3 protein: CASSATGGGNQPQHF
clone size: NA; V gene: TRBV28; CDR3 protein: CASSLLGLRPFF
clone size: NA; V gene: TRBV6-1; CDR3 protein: CASRQGSTEAFF
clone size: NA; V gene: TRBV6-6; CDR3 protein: CASSAGQARGYTF
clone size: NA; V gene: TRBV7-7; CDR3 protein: CASSYLYVSYNEQFF
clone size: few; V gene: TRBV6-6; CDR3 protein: CASKTAFRGYTF
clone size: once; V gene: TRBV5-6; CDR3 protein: CASSPLAGLAGELFF
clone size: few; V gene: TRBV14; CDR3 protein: CASSQGLLTSGAKEQYF
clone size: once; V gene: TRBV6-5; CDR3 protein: CASSYVQGAGTEAFF
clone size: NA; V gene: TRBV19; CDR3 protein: CASSISTGGGQPQHF
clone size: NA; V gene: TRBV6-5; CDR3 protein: CASSYIPGSYEQYF
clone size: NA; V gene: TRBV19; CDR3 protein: CASREPQDFQPQHF
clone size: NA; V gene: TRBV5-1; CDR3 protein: CASSSAGASTDTQYF
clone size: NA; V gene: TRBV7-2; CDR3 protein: CASSQRSPGQGDKLFF
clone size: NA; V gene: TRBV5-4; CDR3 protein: CASSSITSHEQYF
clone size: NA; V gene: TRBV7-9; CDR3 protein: CASSLELPGIRNGYTF
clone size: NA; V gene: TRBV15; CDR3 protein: CATSSRNRKNTEAFF
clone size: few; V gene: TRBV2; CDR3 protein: CASSEQDRETYEQYF
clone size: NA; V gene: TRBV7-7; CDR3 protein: CASSLGTGDRPLFEQYF
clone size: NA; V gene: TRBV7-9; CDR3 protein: CASSPNLDRTSYGYTF
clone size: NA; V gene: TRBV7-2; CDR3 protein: CASLGGTSSYTQYF
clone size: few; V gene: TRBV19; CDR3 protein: CASSIVGGAGETQYF
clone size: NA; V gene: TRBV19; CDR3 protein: CASSIDATSSYEQYF
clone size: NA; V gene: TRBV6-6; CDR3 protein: CASSGGMGGEQYF
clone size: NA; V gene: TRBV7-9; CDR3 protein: CASSSPNRDLYEQYF
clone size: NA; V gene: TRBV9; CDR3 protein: CASSPSGNTGELFF
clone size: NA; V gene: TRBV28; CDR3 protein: CASSFSAGAYEQYF
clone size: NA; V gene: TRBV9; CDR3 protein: CASSVSDSEVETQYF